This T cell receptor beta chain was recovered during a study of regulatory T cells in long-lasting Graves disease. This clonotype was counted ten times or more. Arm-PCR of CDR3 regions and iRepertoire HTBI primers were the basis on which TCR beta libraries were built. TCRdb independently ran MiXCR on the multiplex PCR reads; one entry per CDR3 protein. The sample carries hundreds of thousands of distinct CDR3 sequences, 16% recorded once. Time point denoted: newly diagnosed GD, antithyroid drugs for less than 3 months. After RNA was extracted from PBMCs, the TCR library was made from it. This CDR3 spans 13 amino acids. The germline V gene encodes CDR1 SGHNT and CDR2 YENEEA. Trimming stripped 5 bases from V and 5 bases from J, with 12 bases between. The same data also went into a second study, on T cells in Graves' hyperthyroidism and ophthalmopathy. That paper states: The HTBI set primed first-round TCR CDR3 RT-PCR.

The TCR originated in a woman aged 35-65 years with Graves disease. The rearrangement links TRBV11-3 to TRBJ2-5; D is possibly TRBD2 (6 bases). Sequenced material: peripheral blood mononuclear cells (PBMCs), taken at new diagnosis, from a patient treated with antithyroid drugs. The CDR3 loop is CASSPQGGETQYF. As DNA, the CDR3 is TGTGCCAGCAGCCCCCAGGGAGGCGAGACCCAGTACTTC.